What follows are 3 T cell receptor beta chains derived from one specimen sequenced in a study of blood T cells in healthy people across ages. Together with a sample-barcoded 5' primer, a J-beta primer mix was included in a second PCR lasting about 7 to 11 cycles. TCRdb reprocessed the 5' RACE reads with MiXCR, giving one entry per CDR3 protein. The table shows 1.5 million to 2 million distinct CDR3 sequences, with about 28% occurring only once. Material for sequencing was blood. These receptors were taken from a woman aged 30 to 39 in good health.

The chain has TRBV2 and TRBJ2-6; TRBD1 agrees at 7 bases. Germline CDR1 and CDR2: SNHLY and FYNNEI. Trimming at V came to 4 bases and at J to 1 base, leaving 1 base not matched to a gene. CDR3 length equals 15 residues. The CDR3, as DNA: TGTGCCAGCAGTGGGGACAGTTCTGGGGCCAACGTCCTGACTTTC. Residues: CASSGDSSGANVLTF.

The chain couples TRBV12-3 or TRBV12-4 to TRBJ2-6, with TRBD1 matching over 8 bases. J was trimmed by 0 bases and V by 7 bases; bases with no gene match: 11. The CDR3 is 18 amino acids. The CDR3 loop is CASNPGQAGRSGANVLTF. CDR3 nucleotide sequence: TGTGCCAGCAACCCGGGACAGGCGGGACGCTCTGGGGCCAACGTCCTGACTTTC.

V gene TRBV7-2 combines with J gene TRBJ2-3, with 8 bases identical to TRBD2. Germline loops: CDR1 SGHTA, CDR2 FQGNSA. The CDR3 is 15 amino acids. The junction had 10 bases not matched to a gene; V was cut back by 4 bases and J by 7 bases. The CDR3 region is CASSYLAGPANTQYF. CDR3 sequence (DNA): TGTGCCAGCAGCTACTTAGCGGGACCAGCAAATACGCAGTATTTT.